Many counts were recorded for the clone carrying this TCR beta chain. This sample stems from a study of T cells in Graves' hyperthyroidism and ophthalmopathy. From germline, CDR1 is SNHLY and CDR2 FYNNEI. CDR3 length: 16 amino acids. V was clipped by 6 bases and J by 5 bases; unmatched bases: 11. The CDR3 regions of TCR beta were amplified from RNA transcripts. The HTBI primer set drove a first-round RT-PCR of the TCR CDR3. TCRdb analysed the multiplex PCR reads with MiXCR anew, one entry per CDR3 protein. The sample records about 400,000 distinct CDR3 sequences, around 14% being singletons. This receptor was identified in a woman between 18 and 29 years old with Graves' hyperthyroidism. The sequenced material came from blood. V usage is TRBV2 and J usage is TRBJ2-1; 9 bases are a match to TRBD1. The CDR3 nucleotides are TGTGCCAGCAGCCACCGGGGGACAGGGAGCCACAATGAGCAGTTCTTC. Encoded protein: CASSHRGTGSHNEQFF. Full variable domain (remainder filled in from reference TRBV2 and TRBJ2-1): EPEVTQTPSHQVTQMGQEVILRCVPISNHLYFYWYRQILGQKVEFLVSFYNNEISEKSEIFDDQFSVERPDGSNFTLKIRSTKLEDSAMYFCASSHRGTGSHNEQFFGPGTRLTVL.